This T cell receptor beta chain originates from a study of PD-1 blockade in mismatch repair-deficient tumors. Study-wide context: All were previously treated, progressing patients with 11 to 13 mismatch repair-deficient cancer types.

This table comes from immunoSEQ multiplex PCR, and its TCRdb copy is limited to in-frame clones, with some not included. Among tens of thousands of clones listed, roughly three quarters were seen once. The germline gives CDR1 SNHLY, CDR2 FYNNEI. This CDR3 contains 11 residues. Trimming took 4 bases from V and 15 from J, leaving 13 bases between them. The sequence came from an adult with mismatch repair-deficient cancer. Sequenced material: peripheral blood, taken 4 weeks after starting pembrolizumab. The rearrangement joins TRBV2 to TRBJ2-4; a weak D match, TRBD2 (5 bases). CDR3 amino acids: CASSAGEGRYF. Here the CDR3 DNA reads TGTGCCAGCAGTGCGGGCGAGGGAAGGTACTTC.